What follows are 8 T cell receptor beta chains derived from one specimen sequenced in a study of shared clonotypes between healthy human individuals. The assay was immunoSEQ multiplex PCR, and TCRdb's table has in-frame clones only and misses some. The sample has some 650,000 clones, around 97% seen once. Sequenced material: naive CD4+ T cells sorted from blood. Subset meaning: CD45RA+ positively selected. These receptors were collected from a woman aged 30 to 39 in good health.

The chain has TRBV19 and TRBJ1-1, with 9 bases fitting TRBD1. V gave up 6 bases and J gave up 3 bases; unmatched junction bases: 11. This CDR3 has 16 amino acids. Germline V gives CDR1 LNHDA, CDR2 SQIVND (reference sequence). The CDR3, as DNA: TGTGCCAGTAGCCTTTCGGGACAGGGTTTCTACACTGAAGCTTTCTTT. Protein product: CASSLSGQGFYTEAFF.

The chain employs TRBV2 and TRBJ2-7, with 10 nucleotides matching TRBD1. Losses at the gene ends were 5 bases for V and 5 bases for J; bases not matched to a gene: 6. The CDR3 spans 14 residues. The germline CDR1 and CDR2 sequences are SNHLY and FYNNEI. As DNA, the CDR3 is TGTGCCAGCAGTATCCGGGACAGGGGCCACGAGCAGTACTTC. Translating gives CASSIRDRGHEQYF.

The rearrangement joins TRBV7-9 to TRBJ2-7; D may correspond to TRBD1 or TRBD2 (5 bases each). Trimming removed 4 bases from V and 7 bases from J, with 17 bases in between. The CDR3 is 14 amino acids. Germline loops: CDR1 SEHNR, CDR2 FQNEAQ (reference sequence). The chain's CDR3 is CASSSKGPQLEQYF. In DNA form, the CDR3 reads TGTGCCAGCAGCTCAAAGGGACCGCAATTGGAGCAGTACTTC.

The V gene is TRBV6-6, the J gene TRBJ2-7; perhaps TRBD1 as D (6 bases). Germline-derived CDR1 and CDR2 are MNHNY and SVGAGI (reference sequence). V was clipped by 0 bases and J by 4 bases, with 10 bases between them. The CDR3 loop spans 14 amino acids. In nucleotides, the CDR3 is TGTGCCAGCAGTTACTCCGGACAGCAATACGAGCAGTACTTC. This translates into CASSYSGQQYEQYF.

This chain links TRBV28 with TRBJ1-2, with D perhaps TRBD1 (6 bases). Germline V lookup: CDR1 MDHEN, CDR2 SYDVKM. CDR3 length: 11 residues. V was clipped by 7 bases and J by 7 bases, with 10 bases between them. The CDR3 sequence: CASTDRFGYTF. CDR3 sequence (DNA): TGTGCCAGCACGGACAGATTTGGCTACACCTTC.

The chain couples TRBV2 to TRBJ2-5; 7 nucleotides line up with TRBD1. Near its end, the DNA agrees better with TRBJ2-7, so the J call may be wrong. The CDR3 spans 15 residues. CDR1 SNHLY and CDR2 FYNNEI come from the germline V gene. The DNA of the CDR3 is TGTGCCAGCAGGGCAGATCGGACAGGCCCCTACGAGCAGTACTTC. Its protein product is CASRADRTGPYEQYF.

This chain connects TRBV28 to TRBJ2-2; a weak D match, TRBD2 (7 bases). This CDR3 comprises 16 residues. V gave up 8 bases and J gave up 0 bases, with 16 bases separating them. Germline values: CDR1 MDHEN, CDR2 SYDVKM. CDR3 bases: TGTGCCAGCCTCGGGGGGCTATTCGCGAACACCGGGGAGCTGTTTTTT. Its protein is CASLGGLFANTGELFF. Full variable domain (missing parts from reference TRBV28 and TRBJ2-2): DVKVTQSSRYLVKRTGEKVFLECVQDMDHENMFWYRQDPGLGLRLIYFSYDVKMKEKGDIPEGYSVSREKKERFSLILESASTNQTSMYLCASLGGLFANTGELFFGEGSRLTVL.

The V and J genes are TRBV29-1 and TRBJ2-5; 9 nucleotides align to TRBD1. The CDR3 totals 13 residues. V dropped 7 bases and J dropped 5; count of bases not matched to a gene: 8. Germline loops: CDR1 SQVTM, CDR2 ANQGSEA. The CDR3 coding sequence is TGCAGCGCCGAACAGGGGGCGGGGGAGACCCAGTACTTC. This gives the protein CSAEQGAGETQYF.